This T cell receptor (beta chain) emerged from a study of OX40 agonist ivuxolimab in advanced cancers. Overall study: Patients with hepatocellular carcinoma, melanoma, renal cell or head and neck cancer made up the dose-escalation patients. A history of anti-PD-1, anti-PD-L1 or anti-CTLA-4 therapy was acceptable, and 30% to 45% had some. Study-wide results and caveats: With doses of 0.1-3.0 mg/kg, partial responders showed among the lowest clonal expansion. In general, CD8+ T cells held more expanded clones than CD4+ did, on average.

The protocol was immunoSEQ multiplex PCR, while the TCRdb copy is restricted to in-frame clones and leaves out a portion. The sample records about 42,000 clones, around 86% being singletons. V was pared by 3 bases and J by 2 bases, with 9 bases between. CDR3 length: 14 amino acids. The germline gives CDR1 MNHEY, CDR2 SMNVEV (reference sequence). As to this clone: What it recognizes is unknown.

This material consisted of CD4+ or CD8+ T cells sorted from blood, taken in a trial of the OX40 agonist ivuxolimab. The genes are TRBV27 and TRBJ2-3; D is uncertain. The clonotype was recovered from an adult with an advanced solid tumor such as melanoma, head and neck, liver or kidney cancer. CDR3 loop: CASSFVSHTDTQYF. The DNA for the CDR3 is TGTGCCAGCAGTTTCGTTTCTCACACAGATACGCAGTATTTT.